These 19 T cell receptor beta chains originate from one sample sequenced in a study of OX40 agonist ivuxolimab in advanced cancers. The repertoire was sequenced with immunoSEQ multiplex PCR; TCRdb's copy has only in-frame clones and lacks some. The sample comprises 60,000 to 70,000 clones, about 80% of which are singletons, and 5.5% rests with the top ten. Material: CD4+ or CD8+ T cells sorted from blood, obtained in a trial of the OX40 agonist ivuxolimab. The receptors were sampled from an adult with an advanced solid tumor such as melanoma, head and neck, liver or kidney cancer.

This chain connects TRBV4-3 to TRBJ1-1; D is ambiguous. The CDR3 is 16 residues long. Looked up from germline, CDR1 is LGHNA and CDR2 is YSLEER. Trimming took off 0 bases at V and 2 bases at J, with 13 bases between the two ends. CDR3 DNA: TGCGCCAGCAGCCAAGATAGGTACGGGAGAAACACTGAAGCTTTCTTT. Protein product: CASSQDRYGRNTEAFF.

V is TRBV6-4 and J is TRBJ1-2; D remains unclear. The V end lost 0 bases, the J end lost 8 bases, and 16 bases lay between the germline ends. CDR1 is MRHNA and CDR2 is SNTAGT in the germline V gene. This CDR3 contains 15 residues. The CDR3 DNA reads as TGTGCCAGCAGTGACTCGATAGGTGCAGGACGGGGCTACACCTTC. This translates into CASSDSIGAGRGYTF.

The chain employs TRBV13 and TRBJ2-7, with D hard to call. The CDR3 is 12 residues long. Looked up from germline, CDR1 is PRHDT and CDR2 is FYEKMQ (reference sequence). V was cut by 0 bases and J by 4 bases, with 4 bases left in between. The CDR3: CASSLGSYEQYF. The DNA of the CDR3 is TGTGCCAGCAGCTTAGGGAGTTACGAGCAGTACTTC.

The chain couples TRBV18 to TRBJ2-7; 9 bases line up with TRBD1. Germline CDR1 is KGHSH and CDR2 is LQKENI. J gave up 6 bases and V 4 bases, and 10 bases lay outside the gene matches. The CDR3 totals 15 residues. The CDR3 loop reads CASSLYDRGAGEQYF. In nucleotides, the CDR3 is TGTGCCAGCTCACTCTACGACAGGGGGGCAGGCGAGCAGTACTTC.

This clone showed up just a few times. The chain's CDR3 is CAACRSSYEQYV. The CDR3 coding sequence is TGTGCCGCTTGTCGGAGCTCCTACGAGCAGTACGTC. The chain employs TRBV28 and TRBJ2-7; D gene uncertain. CDR1 and CDR2 from the germline V gene are MDHEN and SYDVKM. CDR3 length equals 12 residues. V gave up 11 bases and J gave up 0 bases, with 11 bases separating them.

The CDR3 here is CSVEASGPTDTQYF. As DNA, the CDR3 is TGCAGCGTTGAGGCTAGCGGGCCGACAGATACGCAGTATTTT. The rearrangement uses TRBV29-1 and TRBJ2-3; 8 positions match TRBD2. The germline gives CDR1 SQVTM, CDR2 ANQGSEA. The CDR3 totals 14 residues. Losses at the gene ends were 3 bases for V and 3 bases for J; bases not matched to a gene: 5.

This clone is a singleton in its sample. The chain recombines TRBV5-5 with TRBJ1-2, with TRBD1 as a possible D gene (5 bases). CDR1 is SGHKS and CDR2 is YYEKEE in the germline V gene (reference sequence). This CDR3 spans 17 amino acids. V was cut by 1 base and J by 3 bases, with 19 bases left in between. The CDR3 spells CASSLRDPGLRDYGYTF. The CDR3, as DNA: TGTGCCAGCAGCTTGCGGGACCCGGGTTTGAGGGACTATGGCTACACCTTC.

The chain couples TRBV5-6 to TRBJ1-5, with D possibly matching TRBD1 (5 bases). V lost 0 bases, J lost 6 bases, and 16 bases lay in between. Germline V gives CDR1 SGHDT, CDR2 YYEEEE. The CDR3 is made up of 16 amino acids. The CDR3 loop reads CASSLAAGTPTQPQHF. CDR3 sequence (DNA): TGTGCCAGCAGCTTGGCGGCAGGGACCCCCACTCAGCCCCAGCATTTT.

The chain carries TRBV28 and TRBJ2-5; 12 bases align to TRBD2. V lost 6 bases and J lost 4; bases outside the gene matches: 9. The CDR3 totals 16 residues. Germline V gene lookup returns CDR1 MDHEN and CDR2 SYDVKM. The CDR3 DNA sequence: TGTGCCAGCAGCACCCGACTAGCGGGAGCGCGAGAGACCCAGTACTTC. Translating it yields CASSTRLAGARETQYF.

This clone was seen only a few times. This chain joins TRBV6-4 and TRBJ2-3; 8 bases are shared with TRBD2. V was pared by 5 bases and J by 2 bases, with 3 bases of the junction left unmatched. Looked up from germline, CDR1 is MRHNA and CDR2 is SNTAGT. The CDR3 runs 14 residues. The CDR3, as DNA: TGTGCCAGCAGTATAGCGGGGTCCACAGATACGCAGTATTTT. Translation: CASSIAGSTDTQYF.

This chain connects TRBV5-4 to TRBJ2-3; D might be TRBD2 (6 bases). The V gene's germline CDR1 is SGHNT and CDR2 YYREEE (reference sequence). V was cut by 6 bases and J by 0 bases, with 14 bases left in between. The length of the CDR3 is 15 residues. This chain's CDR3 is CASTGQRVSTDTQYF. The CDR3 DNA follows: TGTGCCAGCACGGGTCAGCGGGTCAGCACAGATACGCAGTATTTT.

The DNA for the CDR3 is TGTGCCACCAGCTACGGGAGTTCCTACAATGAGCAGTTCTTC. Its translation: CATSYGSSYNEQFF. The chain recombines TRBV15 with TRBJ2-1, with D maybe TRBD2 (6 bases). V was pared by 5 bases and J by 1 base, with 9 bases between. The CDR3 has 14 amino acids. Germline lookup yields CDR1 LNHNV and CDR2 YYDKDF (reference sequence).

CDR3 sequence (DNA): TGCAGCGTTGGACAGGGTGGCAATCAGCCCCAGCATTTT. This gives the protein CSVGQGGNQPQHF. The gene calls are TRBV29-1 and TRBJ1-5, with 7 bases matching TRBD1. The CDR3 runs to 13 residues. Losses at the gene ends were 4 bases for V and 2 bases for J; bases not matched to a gene: 2. The V gene's germline CDR1 is SQVTM and CDR2 ANQGSEA.

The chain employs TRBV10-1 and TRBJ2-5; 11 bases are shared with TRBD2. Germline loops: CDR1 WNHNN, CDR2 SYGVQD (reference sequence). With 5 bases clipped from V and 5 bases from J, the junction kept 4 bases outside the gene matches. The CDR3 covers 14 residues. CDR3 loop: CASSPSGGYETQYF. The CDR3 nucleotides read TGCGCCAGCAGTCCTAGCGGGGGGTATGAGACCCAGTACTTC.

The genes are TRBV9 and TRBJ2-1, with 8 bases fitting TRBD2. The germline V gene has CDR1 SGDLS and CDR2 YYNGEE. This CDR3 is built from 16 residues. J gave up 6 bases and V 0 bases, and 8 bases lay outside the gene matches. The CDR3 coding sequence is TGTGCCAGCAGCGTAGACTCGGGGGGGACGGGCAATGAGCAGTTCTTC. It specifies CASSVDSGGTGNEQFF. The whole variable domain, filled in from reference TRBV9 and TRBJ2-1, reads DSGVTQTPKHLITATGQRVTLRCSPRSGDLSVYWYQQSLDQGLQFLIQYYNGEERAKGNILERFSAQQFPDLHSELNLSSLELGDSALYFCASSVDSGGTGNEQFFGPGTRLTVL.

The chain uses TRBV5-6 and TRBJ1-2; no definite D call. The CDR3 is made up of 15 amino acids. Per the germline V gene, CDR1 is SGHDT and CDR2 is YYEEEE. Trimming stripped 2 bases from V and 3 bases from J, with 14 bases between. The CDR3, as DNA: TGTGCCAGCAGCTTTGTTTCAGAGGCGGACTATGGCTACACCTTC. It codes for CASSFVSEADYGYTF.

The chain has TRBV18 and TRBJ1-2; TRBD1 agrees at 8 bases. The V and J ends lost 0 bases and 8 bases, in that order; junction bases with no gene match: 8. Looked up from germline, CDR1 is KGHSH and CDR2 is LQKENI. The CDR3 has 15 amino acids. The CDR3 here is CASSPPPQGAGGYTF. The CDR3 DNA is TGTGCCAGCTCACCACCGCCTCAGGGGGCGGGAGGCTACACCTTC.

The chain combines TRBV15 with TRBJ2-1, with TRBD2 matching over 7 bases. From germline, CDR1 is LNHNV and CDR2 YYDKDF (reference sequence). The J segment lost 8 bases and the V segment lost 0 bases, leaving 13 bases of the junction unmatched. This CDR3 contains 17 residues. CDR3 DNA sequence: TGTGCCACCAGCAGAGAAGTTTCGGCGGGAGCGGGCGATGAGCAGTTCTTC. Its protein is CATSREVSAGAGDEQFF.

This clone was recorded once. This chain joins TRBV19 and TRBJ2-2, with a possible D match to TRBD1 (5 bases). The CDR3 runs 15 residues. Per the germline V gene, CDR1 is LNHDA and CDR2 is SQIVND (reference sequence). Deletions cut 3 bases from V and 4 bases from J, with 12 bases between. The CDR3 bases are TGTGCCAGTAGTATTGGACATCGGGTCACCGGGGAGCTGTTTTTT. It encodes CASSIGHRVTGELFF.